Each of the 8 T cell receptor beta chains below was sequenced from the same sample in a study of CD8 T cells in Susac syndrome. It was with random hexamers that roughly 0.5 to 1 ug RNA was reverse transcribed. TCRdb re-called the immunoSEQ multiplex PCR reads through MiXCR, storing one row per CDR3 protein. Here the sample spans under 200,000 distinct CDR3 sequences, about 91% being singletons. The sequenced sample consisted of CD4+ T cells from PBMCs. These TCRs come from a human donor in good health.

CDR3 sequence (DNA): TGTGCCAGCAGCCAAGAGGGGGATGGCTACACCTTC. It specifies CASSQEGDGYTF. The V and J genes are TRBV3-1 and TRBJ1-2, with D maybe TRBD1 (5 bases). Germline V gene lookup returns CDR1 LGHDT and CDR2 YNNKEL (reference sequence). This CDR3 spans 12 amino acids. Trimming took 0 bases from V and 6 from J, leaving 5 bases between them.

The J gene is TRBJ1-1, the V gene TRBV7-9; 7 bases match TRBD1. The CDR3 length is 16 residues. The germline V gene encodes CDR1 SEHNR and CDR2 FQNEAQ (reference sequence). The V segment lost 5 bases and the J segment 5 bases; nucleotides outside the gene matches: 14. CDR3 bases: TGTGCCAGCAGCCAGAGACAGGGTCCTTTAGAGACTGAAGCTTTCTTT. Translating it yields CASSQRQGPLETEAFF.

The chain uses TRBV27 and TRBJ1-2; D unresolved. Germline V gene sequence: CDR1 MNHEY, CDR2 SMNVEV (reference sequence). Trimming shortened V by 8 bases and J by 4 bases, and 14 bases separated the two germline ends. This CDR3 region has 13 residues. CDR3 protein: CASGLQSTYGYTF. Here the CDR3 DNA reads TGTGCCAGCGGATTACAGTCCACCTATGGCTACACCTTC.

The V gene is TRBV24-1, the J gene TRBJ2-2; D is possibly TRBD1 or TRBD2 (5 bases each). The V gene's germline CDR1 is KGHDR and CDR2 SFDVKD. There are 15 residues in the CDR3. V lost 5 bases and J 5 bases, leaving 14 bases between the germline ends. The CDR3 DNA is TGTGCCACCAGTGGGTGGGGGAGAAATACCGGGGAGCTGTTTTTT. Encoded protein: CATSGWGRNTGELFF.

The chain carries TRBV20-1 and TRBJ2-3; tentative D call: TRBD2 (6 bases). CDR1 DFQATT and CDR2 SNEGSKA come from the germline V gene (reference sequence). V lost 6 bases and J lost 14, with 24 bases in between. The CDR3 contains 13 residues. The CDR3 spells CSAAPAGLYGGYF. CDR3 DNA: TGCAGTGCCGCGCCGGCGGGACTCTATGGCGGGTATTTT.

The genes are TRBV6-5 and TRBJ1-1; possible D gene TRBD1, 5 bases. Trimming removed 2 bases at V and 4 bases at J, with 11 bases between. CDR3 length: 14 residues. Germline CDR1 is MNHEY and CDR2 is SVGAGI. This CDR3 is CASSYRPGSTEAFF. CDR3 nucleotides: TGTGCCAGCAGTTACCGCCCAGGGTCCACTGAAGCTTTCTTT.

The chain is built from TRBV7-2 and TRBJ2-5; possibly TRBD1 for D (5 bases). The CDR3 covers 14 residues. Germline CDR1 and CDR2: SGHTA and FQGNSA. Deletions cut 0 bases from V and 5 bases from J, with 10 bases between. The CDR3 spells CASSLASGSETQYF. CDR3 DNA: TGTGCCAGCAGCTTAGCTTCAGGGTCCGAGACCCAGTACTTC.

The sample holds one count of this clonotype. The J gene is TRBJ2-1, the V gene TRBV27; 8 positions match TRBD1. From germline, CDR1 is MNHEY and CDR2 SMNVEV (reference sequence). V was pared by 4 bases and J by 9 bases, with 5 bases of the junction left unmatched. The CDR3 has 13 residues. The CDR3 spells CASSSLQGGEQFF. As DNA, the CDR3 is TGTGCCAGCAGTTCCCTACAGGGGGGTGAGCAGTTCTTC.